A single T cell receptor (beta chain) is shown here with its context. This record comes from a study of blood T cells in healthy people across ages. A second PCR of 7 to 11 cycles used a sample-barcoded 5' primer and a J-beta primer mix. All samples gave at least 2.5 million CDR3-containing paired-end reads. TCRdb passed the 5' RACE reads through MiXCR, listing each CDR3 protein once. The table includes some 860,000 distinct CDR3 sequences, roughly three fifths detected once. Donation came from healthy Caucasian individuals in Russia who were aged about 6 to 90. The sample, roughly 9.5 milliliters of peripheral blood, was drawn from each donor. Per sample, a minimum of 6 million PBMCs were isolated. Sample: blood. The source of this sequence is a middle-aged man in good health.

Here the CDR3 reads CASRLPSHVIQYF. The CDR3 DNA is TGTGCCAGCAGGCTCCCCTCTCATGTCATTCAGTACTTC. The chain joins TRBV7-2 to TRBJ2-4, with no clear D. From germline, CDR1 is SGHTA and CDR2 FQGNSA. This CDR3 region has 13 residues. Trimming stripped 6 bases from V and 9 bases from J, with 15 bases between.